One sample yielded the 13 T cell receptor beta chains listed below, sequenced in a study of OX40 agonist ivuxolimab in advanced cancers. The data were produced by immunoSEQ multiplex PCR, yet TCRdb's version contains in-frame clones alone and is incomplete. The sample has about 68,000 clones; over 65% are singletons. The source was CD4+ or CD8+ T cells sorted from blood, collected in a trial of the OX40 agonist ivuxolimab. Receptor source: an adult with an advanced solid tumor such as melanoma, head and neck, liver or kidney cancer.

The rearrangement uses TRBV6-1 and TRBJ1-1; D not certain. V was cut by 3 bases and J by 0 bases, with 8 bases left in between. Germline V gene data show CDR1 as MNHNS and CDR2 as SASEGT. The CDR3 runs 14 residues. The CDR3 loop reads CASSDPSMNTEAFF. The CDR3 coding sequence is TGTGCCAGCAGTGACCCGTCGATGAACACTGAAGCTTTCTTT.

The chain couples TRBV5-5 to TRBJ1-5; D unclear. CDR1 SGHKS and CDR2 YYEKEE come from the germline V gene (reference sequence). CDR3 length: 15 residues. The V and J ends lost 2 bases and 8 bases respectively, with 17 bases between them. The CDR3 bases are TGTGCCAGCAGCTTTTCGGACTGGTTGGCAGAGCCCCAGCATTTT. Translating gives CASSFSDWLAEPQHF.

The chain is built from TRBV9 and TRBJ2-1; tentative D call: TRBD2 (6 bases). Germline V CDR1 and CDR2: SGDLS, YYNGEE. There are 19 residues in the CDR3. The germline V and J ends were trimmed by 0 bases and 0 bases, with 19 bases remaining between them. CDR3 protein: CASSVEWRGSGYSYNEQFF. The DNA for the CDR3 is TGTGCCAGCAGCGTAGAATGGCGGGGTTCTGGCTACTCCTACAATGAGCAGTTCTTC.

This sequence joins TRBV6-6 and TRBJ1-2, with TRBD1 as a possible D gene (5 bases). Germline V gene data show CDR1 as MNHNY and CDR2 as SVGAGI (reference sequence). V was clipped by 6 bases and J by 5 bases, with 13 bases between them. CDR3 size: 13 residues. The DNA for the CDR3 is TGTGCCAGCAGGGGGCGGCTAGGGTATGGCTACACCTTC. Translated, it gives CASRGRLGYGYTF.

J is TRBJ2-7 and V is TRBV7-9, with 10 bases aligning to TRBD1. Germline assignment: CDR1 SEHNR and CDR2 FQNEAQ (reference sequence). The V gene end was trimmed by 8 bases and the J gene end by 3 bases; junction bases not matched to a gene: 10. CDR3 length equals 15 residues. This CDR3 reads CASSNPGTGDYEQYF. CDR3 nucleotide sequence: TGTGCCAGCTCAAACCCCGGGACAGGGGACTACGAGCAGTACTTC.

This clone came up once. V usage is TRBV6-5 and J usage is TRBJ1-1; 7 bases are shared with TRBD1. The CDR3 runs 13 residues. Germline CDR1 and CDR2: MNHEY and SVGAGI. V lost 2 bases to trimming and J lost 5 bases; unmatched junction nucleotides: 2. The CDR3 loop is CASSYQQGTEAFF. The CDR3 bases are TGTGCCAGCAGTTACCAACAGGGGACTGAAGCTTTCTTT.

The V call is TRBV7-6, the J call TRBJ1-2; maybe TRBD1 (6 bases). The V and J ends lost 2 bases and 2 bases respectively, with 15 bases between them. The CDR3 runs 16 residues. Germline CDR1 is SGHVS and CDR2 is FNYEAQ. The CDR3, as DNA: TGTGCCAGCAGCTTATCCCGGCAGGGGAAAAACTATGGCTACACCTTC. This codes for CASSLSRQGKNYGYTF.

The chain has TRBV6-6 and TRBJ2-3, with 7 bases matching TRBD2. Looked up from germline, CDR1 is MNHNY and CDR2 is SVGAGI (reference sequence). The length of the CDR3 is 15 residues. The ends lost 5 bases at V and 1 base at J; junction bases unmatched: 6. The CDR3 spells CASSGRVKGTDTQYF. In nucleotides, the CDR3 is TGTGCCAGCAGTGGGAGGGTGAAAGGCACAGATACGCAGTATTTT.

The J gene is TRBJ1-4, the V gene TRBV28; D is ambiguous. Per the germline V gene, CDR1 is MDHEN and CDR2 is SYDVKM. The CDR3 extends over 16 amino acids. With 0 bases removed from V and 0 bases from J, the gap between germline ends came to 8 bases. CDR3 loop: CASSLWGSATNEKLFF. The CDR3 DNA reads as TGTGCCAGCAGTTTATGGGGGAGCGCAACTAATGAAAAACTGTTTTTT.

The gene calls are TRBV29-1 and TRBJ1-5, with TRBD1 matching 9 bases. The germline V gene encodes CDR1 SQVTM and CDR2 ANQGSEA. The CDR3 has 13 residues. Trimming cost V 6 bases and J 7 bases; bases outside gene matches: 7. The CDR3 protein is CSVGQGQLQPQHF. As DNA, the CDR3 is TGCAGCGTCGGACAGGGGCAACTACAGCCCCAGCATTTT.

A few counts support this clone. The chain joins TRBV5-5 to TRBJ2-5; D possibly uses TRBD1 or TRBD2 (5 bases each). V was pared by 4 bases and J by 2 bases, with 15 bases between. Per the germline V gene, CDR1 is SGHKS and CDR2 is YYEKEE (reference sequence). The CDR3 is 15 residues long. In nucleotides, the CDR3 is TGTGCCAGCAGCGCCGGCCGGGACCTACAAGAGACCCAGTACTTC. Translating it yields CASSAGRDLQETQYF. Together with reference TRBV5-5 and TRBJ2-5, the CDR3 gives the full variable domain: DAGVTQSPTHLIKTRGQQVTLRCSPISGHKSVSWYQQVLGQGPQFIFQYYEKEERGRGNFPDRFSARQFPNYSSELNVNALLLGDSALYLCASSAGRDLQETQYFGPGTRLLVL.

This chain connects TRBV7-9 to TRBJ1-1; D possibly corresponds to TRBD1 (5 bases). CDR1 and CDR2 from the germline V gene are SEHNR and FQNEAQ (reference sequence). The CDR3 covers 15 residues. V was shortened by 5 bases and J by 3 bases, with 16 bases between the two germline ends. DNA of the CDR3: TGTGCCAGCAGCCCCGATGATAGAGGGGACACTGAAGCTTTCTTT. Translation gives CASSPDDRGDTEAFF.

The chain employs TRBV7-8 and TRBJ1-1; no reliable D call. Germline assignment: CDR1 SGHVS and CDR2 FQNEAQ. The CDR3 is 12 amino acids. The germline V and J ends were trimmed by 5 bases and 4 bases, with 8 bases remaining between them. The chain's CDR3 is CASSKGFTEAFF. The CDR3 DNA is TGTGCCAGCAGCAAGGGTTTCACTGAAGCTTTCTTT. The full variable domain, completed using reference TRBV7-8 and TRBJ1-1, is GAGVSQSPRYKVAKRGQDVALRCDPISGHVSLFWYQQALGQGPEFLTYFQNEAQLDKSGLPSDRFFAERPEGSVSTLKIQRTQQEDSAVYLCASSKGFTEAFFGQGTRLTVV.